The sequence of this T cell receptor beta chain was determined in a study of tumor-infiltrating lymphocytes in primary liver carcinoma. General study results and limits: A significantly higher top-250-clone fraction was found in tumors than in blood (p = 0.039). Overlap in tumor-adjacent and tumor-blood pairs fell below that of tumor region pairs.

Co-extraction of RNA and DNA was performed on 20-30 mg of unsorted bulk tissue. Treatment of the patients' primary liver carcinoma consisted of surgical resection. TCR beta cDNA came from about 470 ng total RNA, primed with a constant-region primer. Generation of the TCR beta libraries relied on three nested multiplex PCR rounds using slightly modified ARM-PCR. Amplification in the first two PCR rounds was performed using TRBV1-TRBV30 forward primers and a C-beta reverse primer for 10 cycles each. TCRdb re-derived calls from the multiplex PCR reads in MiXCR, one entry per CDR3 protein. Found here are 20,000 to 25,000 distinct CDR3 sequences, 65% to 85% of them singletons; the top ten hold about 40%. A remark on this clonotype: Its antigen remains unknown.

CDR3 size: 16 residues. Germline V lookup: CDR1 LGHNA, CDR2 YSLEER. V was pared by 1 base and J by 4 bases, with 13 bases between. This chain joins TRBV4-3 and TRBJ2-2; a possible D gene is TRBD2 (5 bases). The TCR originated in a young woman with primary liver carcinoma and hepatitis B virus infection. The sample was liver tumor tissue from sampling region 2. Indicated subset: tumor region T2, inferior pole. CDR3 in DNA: TGCGCCAGCAGCCAAGGGCATAGCGTCGGCACCGGGGAGCTGTTTTTT. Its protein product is CASSQGHSVGTGELFF.